These T cell receptor beta chains were read from a single sample in a study of cytomegalovirus exposure and HLA in healthy donors. TCRdb's table, derived via immunoSEQ multiplex PCR, lists solely in-frame clones and lacks some. The table has 150,000 to 170,000 clones, around 79% seen once. Material: PBMCs. All receptors come from a man between 18 and 35 years old in good health and CMV-seronegative. Each CDR3 is given with its conserved first and last residue. D genes are given only for firm matches. Clone size is stated in some rows and not others, as once, few, many or a class when expanded.

D	V	size	J	DNA	CDR3
NA	TRBV4-1	NA	TRBJ2-7	TGCGCCAGCAGCCAAGGAAGCCCCAGGTCCTCCTACGAGCAGTACTTC	CASSQGSPRSSYEQYF
NA	TRBV5-4	NA	TRBJ1-1	TGTGCCAGCAGCGAGGAAGGGGAATTTATGAGTCGGAACACTGAAGCTTTCTTT	CASSEEGEFMSRNTEAFF
TRBD1	TRBV18	few	TRBJ1-3	TGTGCCAGCTCACCTTACCGGACAGGGGATCTTGGAAACACCATATATTTT	CASSPYRTGDLGNTIYF
TRBD1	TRBV25-1	NA	TRBJ2-1	TGTGCCAGCAGTCGACAGGGGTGGTTAAATGAGCAGTTCTTC	CASSRQGWLNEQFF
TRBD2	TRBV11-2	NA	TRBJ2-5	TGTGCCAGCAGCCCCCCGGGAGGGAGGGAGACCCAGTACTTC	CASSPPGGRETQYF
TRBD1	TRBV9	NA	TRBJ2-6	TGTGCCAGCAGCGAAAGACAGGGGGGTACCTCTGGGGCCAACGTCCTGACTTTC	CASSERQGGTSGANVLTF
NA	TRBV7-6	NA	TRBJ2-3	TGTGCCAGCAGCCAGCTGACAGCTAGCACAGATACGCAGTATTTT	CASSQLTASTDTQYF
TRBD1	TRBV6-5	NA	TRBJ2-5	TGTGCCAGCAGTTACACTACAGGGGGCGGGAGAGAGACCCAGTACTTC	CASSYTTGGGRETQYF
TRBD1	TRBV4-3	NA	TRBJ2-5	TGCGCCAGCAGCCAGTATGGACAGGCCGAAGAGACCCAGTACTTC	CASSQYGQAEETQYF
NA	TRBV9	NA	TRBJ2-5	TGTGCCAGCAGCGTAGGGGGGGTCCTGGAGACCCAGTACTTC	CASSVGGVLETQYF
TRBD1	TRBV25-1	few	TRBJ2-1	TGTGCCAGCAGGAGCGGACAGGGGCCCTACAATGAGCAGTTCTTC	CASRSGQGPYNEQFF
TRBD1	TRBV19	NA	TRBJ1-1	TGTGCCAGTAGTCCGCATACAGGGGCGATGAACACTGAAGCTTTCTTT	CASSPHTGAMNTEAFF
NA	TRBV4-3	NA	TRBJ1-2	TGCGCCAGCAGCCATAGACAGGCTACTGGCTACACCTTC	CASSHRQATGYTF
NA	TRBV7-9	NA	TRBJ1-2	TGTGCCAGCAGCGCGTCTGACTATGGCTACACCTTC	CASSASDYGYTF
NA	TRBV30	NA	TRBJ2-3	TGTGCCTGGACCCCCCCTGGACTTTTAGCCACAGATACGCAGTATTTT	CAWTPPGLLATDTQYF
NA	TRBV7-9	NA	TRBJ2-7	TGTGCCAGCAGCCCCGGGGGATTCTCCTACGAGCAGTACTTC	CASSPGGFSYEQYF
NA	TRBV29-1	NA	TRBJ1-1	TGCAGCGTTGGGGCCCGCTCGAACACTGAAGCTTTCTTT	CSVGARSNTEAFF
NA	TRBV7-9	once	TRBJ2-1	TGTGCCAGCAGCTTAGTAGTACTAGCAAGGTCCTACAATGAGCAGTTCTTC	CASSLVVLARSYNEQFF
TRBD1	TRBV14	few	TRBJ1-2	TGTGCCAGCAGCCAGGGACAGGCCTATGGCTACACCTTC	CASSQGQAYGYTF
NA	TRBV7-2	NA	TRBJ2-3	TGTGCCAGCAGCTTAGGGACTCAGCTGACAGATACGCAGTATTTT	CASSLGTQLTDTQYF
NA	TRBV18	NA	TRBJ1-5	TGTGCCAGCTCATTCCAGGACAGCCCCAGTGGGACCCAGCATTTT	CASSFQDSPSGTQHF
NA	TRBV7-9	NA	TRBJ1-2	TGTGCCAGCACAATCTCGGGGGGGCTAGTAGGCGGCTACACCTTC	CASTISGGLVGGYTF
NA	TRBV19	NA	TRBJ2-5	TGTGCCAGTAGTACCCCAGGGGAGCAGTACTTC	CASSTPGEQYF
TRBD2	TRBV5-1	NA	TRBJ2-7	TGCGCCAGCAGCCTGGGACTCGCGACACTAGCGATGTACGAGCAGTACTTC	CASSLGLATLAMYEQYF
NA	TRBV30	NA	TRBJ2-3	TGTGCCTGGAGGCACACCACAGATACGCAGTATTTT	CAWRHTTDTQYF
TRBD1	TRBV18	NA	TRBJ1-3	TGTGCCAGCTCACCATCGACAGGGGAGACGGGAAACACCATATATTTT	CASSPSTGETGNTIYF
TRBD1	TRBV10-2	NA	TRBJ2-2	TGCGCCAGCGTCGGACAGGGTCCCGGGGAGCTGTTTTTT	CASVGQGPGELFF
NA	TRBV25-1	once	TRBJ1-2	TGTGCCAGCAGTCTGGGTAGGGGTGGCTACACCTTC	CASSLGRGGYTF
NA	TRBV5-4	NA	TRBJ2-1	TGTGCCAGCAGCTTGGAGGGGAATGAGCAGTTCTTC	CASSLEGNEQFF
TRBD2	TRBV10-1	NA	TRBJ2-5	TGCGCCAGCAGTGAGTCTGGGACTACGAGAATCGAGACCCAGTACTTC	CASSESGTTRIETQYF
NA	TRBV10-3	NA	TRBJ2-7	TGTGCCATCAGTGAGTCCCAGGTCCCCTACGAGCAGTACTTC	CAISESQVPYEQYF
NA	TRBV4-3	once	TRBJ2-7	TGCGCCAGCAGCCAAGGTAGCGCCGCCTACGAGCAGTACTTC	CASSQGSAAYEQYF
NA	TRBV29-1	NA	TRBJ1-4	TGCAGCGTCCGAATCGGCGGGAACGGAGAAAAACTGTTTTTT	CSVRIGGNGEKLFF
TRBD1	TRBV13	NA	TRBJ1-1	TGTGCCAGCAGCGAGGGACAGGGGTACACTGAAGCTTTCTTT	CASSEGQGYTEAFF
TRBD1	TRBV4-1	once	TRBJ2-7	TGCGCCAGCAGCCAAGGAGCGGACAGGGGTAGGTACGAGCAGTACTTC	CASSQGADRGRYEQYF
NA	TRBV19	few	TRBJ1-5	TGTGCCAGTAATAGGGGGGGCCATAGCAATCAGCCCCAGCATTTT	CASNRGGHSNQPQHF
TRBD1	TRBV18	NA	TRBJ1-5	TGTGCCAGCTCACCACCGGGACAGGGGGAGAATCAGCCCCAGCATTTT	CASSPPGQGENQPQHF
TRBD2	TRBV6-5	NA	TRBJ2-1	TGTGCCAGCGGTCAGCGGGACTCCTACAATGAGCAGTTCTTC	CASGQRDSYNEQFF
TRBD2	TRBV5-4	NA	TRBJ2-1	TGTGCCAGCAGCTTGCTGGGACTAGCGGGACCTATTATATACAATGAGCAGTTCTTC	CASSLLGLAGPIIYNEQFF
NA	TRBV4-3	NA	TRBJ1-4	TGCGCCAGCAGCCAAGGACAGGTGAATGAAAAACTGTTTTTT	CASSQGQVNEKLFF
TRBD2	TRBV5-6	NA	TRBJ2-3	TGTGCCAGCAGCTTAGGACTAGCGGGAGATTTTACGCAGTATTTT	CASSLGLAGDFTQYF
TRBD2	TRBV29-1	NA	TRBJ2-7	TGCAGCGCCAGACTAGCGGGTATGTCCTACGAGCAGTACTTC	CSARLAGMSYEQYF
NA	TRBV5-4	NA	TRBJ2-7	TGTGCCAGCAGCTTGGGGGGCCCCGAGCAGTACTTC	CASSLGGPEQYF
TRBD1	TRBV5-1	few	TRBJ1-3	TGCGCCAGCAGCCTCCCCGGGACAGGGGGAGCTGGAAACACCATATATTTT	CASSLPGTGGAGNTIYF
NA	TRBV30	NA	TRBJ2-3	TGTGCCTGGATTACCGGGAGAGCACGGACGCAGTATTTT	CAWITGRARTQYF
TRBD1	TRBV4-3	NA	TRBJ1-2	TGCGCCAGCAGCCGGGCTCGGGACAGCGATTATGGCTACACCTTC	CASSRARDSDYGYTF
TRBD2	TRBV19	NA	TRBJ2-6	TGTGCCAGCCGACCGAGGATCCTAGCGGGAGGCCTCCTGACGGGCTCTGGGGCCAACGTCCTGACTTTC	CASRPRILAGGLLTGSGANVLTF
NA	TRBV7-2	NA	TRBJ2-7	TGTGCCAGCAGCTTGTATACAGGGCTCGAGCAGTACTTC	CASSLYTGLEQYF
NA	TRBV30	NA	TRBJ1-6	TGTGCCTGGACCTTTGGGGAGTATTCACCCCTCCACTTT	CAWTFGEYSPLHF
TRBD2	TRBV10-1	NA	TRBJ2-7	TGCGCCACCGGACTAGCGGGAGGCGACGAGCAGTACTTC	CATGLAGGDEQYF
TRBD1	TRBV10-2	NA	TRBJ1-6	TGCGCCAGCAGAGACAGGGAGACGACACCCCTCCACTTT	CASRDRETTPLHF
NA	TRBV20-1	once	TRBJ2-5	TGCAGTGCTTCTCAAGAGACCCAGTACTTC	CSASQETQYF
NA	TRBV4-1	NA	TRBJ1-5	TGCGCCAGCAGCCAAGCCCCCCCATGGCCCCAGCATTTT	CASSQAPPWPQHF
NA	TRBV5-4	NA	TRBJ1-3	TGTGCCAGCAGCTCTCACGGAGATGCTGGAAACACCATATATTTT	CASSSHGDAGNTIYF